This TCR beta chain stems from a study of T cell clonality in common variable immunodeficiency. Study-level points and caveats: Shared TCRbeta clones were fewer between CVID subjects than controls. Common variable immunodeficiency TCR beta sequences reportedly had fewer deletions and N-nucleotide insertions.

This clone was seen at least ten times. The antigen remains undetermined. The read halts 3 residues ahead of the CDR3 end, with the missing end drawn from the germline J gene. Heparinized whole blood, roughly 4.5 to 9 ml, came from each donor. The V gene end was trimmed by 6 bases and the J gene end by 0 bases; junction bases not matched to a gene: 16. CDR1 and CDR2 (germline): SNHLY, FYNNEI. The CDR3 has 19 amino acids. Profiling relied on immunoSEQ multiplex PCR, and the TCRdb table lists in-frame clones only, not all of them. In total the sample includes about 43,000 clones, none of them seen once. The source of this sequence is a person aged 18 to 69 in good health. The sequencing input was peripheral blood mononuclear cells. The chain couples TRBV2 to TRBJ1-1, with TRBD1 identical over 10 bases. Incomplete CDR3 DNA: TGTGCCAGCAGCCGCCTGAATACCCGGACAGGGGGTTTGAACACTGAA. It specifies CASSRLNTRTGGLNTE. The whole CDR3 sequence reads CASSRLNTRTGGLNTEAFF.